The rows below give T cell receptor beta chains drawn from one sample of a study of blood T cell repertoires in COVID-19. The method was immunoSEQ multiplex PCR; TCRdb's version includes in-frame clones alone and lacks a portion of them. The sample has 250,000 to 300,000 clones, around 88% seen once. The specimen sequenced was peripheral blood. The source is a man between 35 and 55 years old with acute or convalescent COVID-19. The CDR3 runs from the conserved cysteine through the conserved F or W. A D gene is named only where the DNA matches it firmly. Size is stated for part of the rows, as once, few or many counts, or as a class when the clone is expanded.

cdr3_aa cdr3_nt v_call d_call j_call clone_size
CACRGGHEQYF TGTGCCTGTCGGGGGGGACACGAGCAGTACTTC TRBV30 TRBD2 TRBJ2-7 NA
CASSPGIPGNEQYF TGTGCCAGCAGCCCCGGGATTCCGGGCAACGAGCAGTACTTC TRBV11-2 NA TRBJ2-7 NA
CASSIRSTGGAKDTQYF TGTGCCAGTAGTATCAGGTCGACAGGGGGCGCAAAGGATACGCAGTATTTT TRBV19 TRBD1 TRBJ2-3 NA
CASSLGENYGYTF TGTGCCAGCAGTTTAGGGGAGAACTATGGCTACACCTTC TRBV12-3/TRBV12-4 NA TRBJ1-2 few
CASSYRGLHEQYF TGTGCCAGCAGTTACAGGGGGCTCCACGAGCAGTACTTC TRBV6-5 TRBD1 TRBJ2-7 NA
CASSKPGAAYNEQFF TGTGCCAGCAGCAAACCGGGAGCGGCATACAATGAGCAGTTCTTC TRBV6-5 NA TRBJ2-1 NA
CASTRTGGNQPQHF TGTGCCAGCACTCGGACAGGGGGCAATCAGCCCCAGCATTTT TRBV6-5 TRBD1 TRBJ1-5 NA
CASSPGWGDRVVQPQHF TGTGCCAGCAGTCCCGGGTGGGGGGACAGGGTGGTGCAGCCCCAGCATTTT TRBV2 TRBD1 TRBJ1-5 NA
CASSLVDSGGARDTQYF TGTGCCAGCAGCTTAGTTGACAGCGGGGGGGCCAGAGATACGCAGTATTTT TRBV7-6 TRBD2 TRBJ2-3 once
CATSRDLPGTGLMEKLFF TGTGCCACCAGCAGAGATCTTCCGGGGACAGGCTTAATGGAAAAACTGTTTTTT TRBV15 TRBD1 TRBJ1-4 once
CASSVDRVGEQYF TGTGCCAGCAGCGTTGACAGGGTTGGCGAGCAGTACTTC TRBV5-4 TRBD1 TRBJ2-7 NA
CASSQSTGFEPQHF TGTGCCAGCAGCCAATCGACAGGGTTTGAGCCCCAGCATTTT TRBV16 TRBD1 TRBJ1-5 NA
CASSAWTGEDYWGQPQHF TGTGCCAGTAGTGCCTGGACAGGGGAGGATTATTGGGGTCAGCCCCAGCATTTT TRBV19 TRBD1 TRBJ1-5 NA
CTSSQAPGTGLAVYNEQFF TGCACCAGCAGCCAAGCCCCAGGCACTGGACTAGCGGTATACAATGAGCAGTTCTTC TRBV1 NA TRBJ2-1 NA
CASSKPGAVNEKLFF TGTGCCAGCAGTAAGCCGGGAGCGGTTAATGAAAAACTGTTTTTT TRBV28 NA TRBJ1-4 NA
CASSSYYGYTF TGTGCCAGCAGCTCCTACTATGGCTACACCTTC TRBV11-2 NA TRBJ1-2 NA
CASSSRRQGASYEQYF TGTGCCAGCAGCTCCCGCAGACAGGGGGCTTCCTACGAGCAGTACTTC TRBV7-8 TRBD1 TRBJ2-7 once
CASSSGSPLHF TGTGCCAGCAGCTCAGGGTCACCCCTCCACTTT TRBV11-2 NA TRBJ1-6 NA
CASSYSYSSYGYTF TGTGCCAGCAGTTACTCTTACAGCTCCTATGGCTACACCTTC TRBV6-5 NA TRBJ1-2 NA
CATRDNSPLHF TGTGCCACCCGCGATAATTCACCCCTCCACTTT TRBV7-2 NA TRBJ1-6 NA
CASSLGQGEGYTF TGCGCCAGCAGCTTGGGACAGGGGGAAGGCTACACCTTC TRBV5-1 TRBD1 TRBJ1-2 once
CASRPLDMLNTEAFF TGTGCCAGCAGACCGTTAGACATGCTGAACACTGAAGCTTTCTTT TRBV6-5 NA TRBJ1-1 NA
CSLRVQETQYF TGCAGTCTGAGGGTGCAAGAGACCCAGTACTTC TRBV20-1 NA TRBJ2-5 NA
CASSPSGLLSYEQYF TGTGCCAGCAGCCCTAGCGGTCTTCTTTCCTACGAGCAGTACTTC TRBV5-6 TRBD2 TRBJ2-7 NA
CASSGRGLNYNEQFF TGTGCCAGCAGTGGTAGGGGGCTAAACTACAATGAGCAGTTCTTC TRBV25-1 TRBD1 TRBJ2-1 few
CASFNLGVNYGYTF TGTGCCAGCTTCAATTTAGGAGTTAACTATGGCTACACCTTC TRBV6-5 NA TRBJ1-2 few
CASSLGQGWAGELFF TGTGCCAGCAGTCTGGGACAGGGTTGGGCCGGGGAGCTGTTTTTT TRBV6-5 TRBD1 TRBJ2-2 few
CASSLEDRGTDTQYF TGTGCCAGCAGCTTAGAGGACAGGGGCACAGATACGCAGTATTTT TRBV11-2 TRBD1 TRBJ2-3 NA
CASSLSVKGSWDRGPYEQYF TGTGCCAGCAGCTTAAGCGTGAAAGGGTCGTGGGACAGGGGCCCCTACGAGCAGTACTTC TRBV13 TRBD1 TRBJ2-7 NA
CASSQATRGAYEQYF TGTGCCAGCAGCCAAGCGACGCGGGGGGCCTACGAGCAGTACTTC TRBV3-1/TRBV3-2 TRBD2 TRBJ2-7 NA
CASSLQGSEKLFF TGCGCCAGCAGCTTACAGGGTAGTGAAAAACTGTTTTTT TRBV5-1 NA TRBJ1-4 NA
CASSYVADQPQHF TGTGCCAGCAGTTATGTTGCAGATCAGCCCCAGCATTTT TRBV12-3/TRBV12-4 NA TRBJ1-5 NA
CASSVESGGYPHEQYF TGTGCCAGCAGCGTAGAGTCAGGGGGCTATCCCCACGAGCAGTACTTC TRBV9 TRBD1 TRBJ2-7 NA
CASSPNPSNRPRGQYF TGTGCCAGCAGCCCCAACCCGAGCAATAGACCTCGCGGGCAGTACTTC TRBV3-1/TRBV3-2 NA TRBJ2-7 NA
CASSLVAGQSEQYF TGTGCCAGCAGCTTAGTAGCGGGCCAGTCAGAGCAGTACTTC TRBV7-2 TRBD2 TRBJ2-7 NA
CASRPLGGAEGYTF TGTGCCAGCAGACCACTAGGGGGAGCCGAGGGCTACACCTTC TRBV27 NA TRBJ1-2 NA
CASCRTGNNQPQHF TGTGCCAGCTGTAGGACAGGGAACAATCAGCCCCAGCATTTT TRBV7-9 TRBD1 TRBJ1-5 NA
CASSPLGEGVNEQYF TGTGCCAGCTCACCATTAGGGGAAGGGGTAAACGAGCAGTACTTC TRBV18 NA TRBJ2-7 NA
CASAGGGRREKLFF TGTGCCAGCGCCGGCGGCGGGCGTCGGGAAAAACTGTTTTTT TRBV27 NA TRBJ1-4 NA
CASSSGGYSNQPQHF TGTGCCAGCAGTTCAGGGGGTTATAGCAATCAGCCCCAGCATTTT TRBV6-5 TRBD1 TRBJ1-5 NA